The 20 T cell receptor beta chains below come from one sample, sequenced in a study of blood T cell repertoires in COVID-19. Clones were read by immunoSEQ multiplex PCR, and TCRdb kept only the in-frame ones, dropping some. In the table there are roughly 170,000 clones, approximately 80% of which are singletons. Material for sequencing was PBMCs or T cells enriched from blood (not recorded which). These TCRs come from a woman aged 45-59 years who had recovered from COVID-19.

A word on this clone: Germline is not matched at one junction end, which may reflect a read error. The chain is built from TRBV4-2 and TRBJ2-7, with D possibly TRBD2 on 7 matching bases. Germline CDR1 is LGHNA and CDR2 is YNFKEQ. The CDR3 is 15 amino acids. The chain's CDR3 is CASRQEGGDVYEQYF. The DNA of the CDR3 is TGTGCCAGCAGGCAAGAGGGGGGGGATGTCTACGAGCAGTACTTC.

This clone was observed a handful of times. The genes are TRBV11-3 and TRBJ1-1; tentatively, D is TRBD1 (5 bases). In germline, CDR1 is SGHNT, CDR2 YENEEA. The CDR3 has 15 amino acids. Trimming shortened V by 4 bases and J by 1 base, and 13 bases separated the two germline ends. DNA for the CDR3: TGTGCCAGCAGCTCTCCTAGACAGCGGAACACTGAAGCTTTCTTT. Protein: CASSSPRQRNTEAFF.

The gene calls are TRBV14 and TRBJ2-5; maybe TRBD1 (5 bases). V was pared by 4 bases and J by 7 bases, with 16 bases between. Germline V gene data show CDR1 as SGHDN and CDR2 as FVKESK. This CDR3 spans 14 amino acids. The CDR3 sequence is CASSLRQGSGTQYF. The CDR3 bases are TGTGCCAGCAGCCTCAGGCAGGGATCCGGGACCCAGTACTTC.

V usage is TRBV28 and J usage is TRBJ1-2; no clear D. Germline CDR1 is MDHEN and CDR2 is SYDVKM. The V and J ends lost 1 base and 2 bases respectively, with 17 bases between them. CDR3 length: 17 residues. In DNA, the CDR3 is TGTGCCAGCAGTTTATCTCCCCGACTTCAGTTAAACTATGGCTACACCTTC. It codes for CASSLSPRLQLNYGYTF.

The CDR3 DNA reads TGTGCCAGCAGTTCCACAGGGCATGTAGAACAGTACTTC. Its translation: CASSSTGHVEQYF. The rearrangement joins TRBV6-2 or TRBV6-3 to TRBJ2-7; possible D gene TRBD1, 6 bases. This CDR3 comprises 13 residues. CDR1 is MNHEY and CDR2 is SVGEGT in the germline V gene. V lost 4 bases to trimming and J lost 10 bases, with 17 bases between them.

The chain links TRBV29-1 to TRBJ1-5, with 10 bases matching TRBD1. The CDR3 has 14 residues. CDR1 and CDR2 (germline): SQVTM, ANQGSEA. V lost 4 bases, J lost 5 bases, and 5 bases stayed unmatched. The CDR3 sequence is CSVGDRGRYQPQHF. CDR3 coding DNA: TGCAGCGTTGGGGACAGGGGAAGGTATCAGCCCCAGCATTTT.

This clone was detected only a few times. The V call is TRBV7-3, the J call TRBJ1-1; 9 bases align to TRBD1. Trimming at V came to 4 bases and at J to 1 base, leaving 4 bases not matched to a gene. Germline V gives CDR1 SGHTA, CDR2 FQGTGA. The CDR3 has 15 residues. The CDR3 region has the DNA TGTGCCAGCAGCTCTGGACAGGGGAGGAACACTGAAGCTTTCTTT. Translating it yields CASSSGQGRNTEAFF.

CDR3 in amino acids: CASTRTGLAGAVEQYF. CDR3 sequence (DNA): TGTGCCAGCACCCGAACTGGACTAGCGGGAGCAGTTGAGCAGTACTTC. The V and J genes are TRBV28 and TRBJ2-7; 13 nucleotides agree with TRBD2. The CDR3 runs 16 residues. The V segment lost 7 bases and the J segment 7 bases; nucleotides outside the gene matches: 13. The germline gives CDR1 MDHEN, CDR2 SYDVKM.

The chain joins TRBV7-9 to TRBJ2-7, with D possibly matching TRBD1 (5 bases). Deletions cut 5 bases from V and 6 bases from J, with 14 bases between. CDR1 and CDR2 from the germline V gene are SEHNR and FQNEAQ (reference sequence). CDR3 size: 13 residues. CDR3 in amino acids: CASSPEWGPEQYF. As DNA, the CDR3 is TGTGCCAGCAGCCCCGAGTGGGGCCCCGAGCAGTACTTC.

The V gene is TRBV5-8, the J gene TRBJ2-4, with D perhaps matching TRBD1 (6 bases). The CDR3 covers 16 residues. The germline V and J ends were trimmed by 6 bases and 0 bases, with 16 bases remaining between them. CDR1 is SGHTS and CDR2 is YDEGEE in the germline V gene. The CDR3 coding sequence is TGTGCCAGCATCCCACTTCAGGGGCTAGCCAAAAACATTCAGTACTTC. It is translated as CASIPLQGLAKNIQYF.

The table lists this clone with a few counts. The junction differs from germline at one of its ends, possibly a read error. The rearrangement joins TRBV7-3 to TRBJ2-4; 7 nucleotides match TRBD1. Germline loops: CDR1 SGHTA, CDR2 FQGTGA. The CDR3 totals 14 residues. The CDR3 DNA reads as TGTGCCAGCAGCCTAACAGGGGCAGGAAACATTCAGTACTTC. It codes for CASSLTGAGNIQYF.

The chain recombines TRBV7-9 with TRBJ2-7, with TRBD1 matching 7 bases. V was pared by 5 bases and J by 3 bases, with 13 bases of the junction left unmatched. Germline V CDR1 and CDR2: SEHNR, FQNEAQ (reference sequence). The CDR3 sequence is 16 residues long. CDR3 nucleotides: TGTGCCAGCAGCCACACCGGGACAGAGAAGATCTACGAGCAGTACTTC. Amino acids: CASSHTGTEKIYEQYF. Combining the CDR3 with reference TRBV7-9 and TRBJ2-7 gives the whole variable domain DTGVSQNPRHKITKRGQNVTFRCDPISEHNRLYWYRQTLGQGPEFLTYFQNEAQLEKSRLLSDRFSAERPKGSFSTLEIQRTEQGDSAMYLCASSHTGTEKIYEQYFGPGTRLTVT.

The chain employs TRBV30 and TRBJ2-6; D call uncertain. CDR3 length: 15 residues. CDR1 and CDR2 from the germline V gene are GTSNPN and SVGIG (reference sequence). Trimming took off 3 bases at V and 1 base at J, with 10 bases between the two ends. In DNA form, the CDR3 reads TGTGCCTGGAGCGCCCAGTTATCTGGGGCCAACGTCCTGACTTTC. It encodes CAWSAQLSGANVLTF.

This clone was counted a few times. The DNA of the CDR3 is TGCGCCAGCAGCAGGACAGAGAACACTGAAGCTTTCTTT. Protein sequence: CASSRTENTEAFF. The chain has TRBV5-1 and TRBJ1-1; tentative D call: TRBD1 (6 bases). The CDR3 loop spans 13 amino acids. V was trimmed by 4 bases and J by 1 base, leaving 8 bases between them. Germline-derived CDR1 and CDR2 are SGHRS and YFSETQ.

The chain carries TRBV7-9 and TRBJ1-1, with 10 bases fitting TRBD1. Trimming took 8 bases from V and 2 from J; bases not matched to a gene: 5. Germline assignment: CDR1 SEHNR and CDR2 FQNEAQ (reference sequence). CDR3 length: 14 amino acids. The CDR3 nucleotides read TGTGCCAGCCGCGACAGGGGGCACAACACTGAAGCTTTCTTT. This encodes CASRDRGHNTEAFF.

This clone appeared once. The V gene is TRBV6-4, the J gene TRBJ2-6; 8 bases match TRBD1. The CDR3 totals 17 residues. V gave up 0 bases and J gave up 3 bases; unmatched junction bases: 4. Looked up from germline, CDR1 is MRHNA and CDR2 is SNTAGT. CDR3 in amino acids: CASSDSVQGVGANVLTF. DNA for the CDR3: TGTGCCAGCAGTGACTCCGTACAGGGGGTTGGGGCCAACGTCCTGACTTTC.

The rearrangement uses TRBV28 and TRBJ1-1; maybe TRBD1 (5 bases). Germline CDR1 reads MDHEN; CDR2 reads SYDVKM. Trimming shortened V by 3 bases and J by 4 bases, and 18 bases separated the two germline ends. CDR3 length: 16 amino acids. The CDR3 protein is CASSFGVRGSGTEAFF. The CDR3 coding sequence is TGTGCCAGCAGTTTTGGGGTGCGGGGGTCTGGCACTGAAGCTTTCTTT.

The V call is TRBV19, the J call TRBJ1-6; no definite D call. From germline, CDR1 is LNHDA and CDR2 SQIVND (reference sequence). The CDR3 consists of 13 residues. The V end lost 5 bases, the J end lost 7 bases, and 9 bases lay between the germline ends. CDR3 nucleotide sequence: TGTGCCAGTAGTTCCGGAGTAAATTCACCCCTCCACTTT. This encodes CASSSGVNSPLHF.

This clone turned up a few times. The CDR3 nucleotides are TGTGCCAGCATCAGGGGGAACTCCTACGAGCAGTACTTC. Protein: CASIRGNSYEQYF. The chain recombines TRBV2 with TRBJ2-7; 7 bases align to TRBD1. Trimming took 7 bases from V and 0 from J; bases not matched to a gene: 3. The CDR3 length is 13 residues. The germline V gene has CDR1 SNHLY and CDR2 FYNNEI.

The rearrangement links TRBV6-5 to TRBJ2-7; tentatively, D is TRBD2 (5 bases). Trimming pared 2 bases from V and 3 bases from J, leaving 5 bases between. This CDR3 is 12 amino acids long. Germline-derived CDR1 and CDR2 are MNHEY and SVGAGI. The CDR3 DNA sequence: TGTGCCAGCAGTTACGCGGGCTACGAGCAGTACTTC. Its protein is CASSYAGYEQYF.